A selection of T cell receptor beta chains follows, all from one sample in a study of T cells after posttransplantation cyclophosphamide. Using immunoSEQ multiplex PCR, the repertoire was profiled, and TCRdb retains in-frame clones only, with some absent. Listed here are some 870 clones without any singletons, the top ten holding about 25%. The specimen comprised PBMCs, sampled after allogeneic stem cell transplant with posttransplant cyclophosphamide. The receptors derive from a male patient aged 25 to 39 who received an allogeneic stem cell transplant from a related donor, was CMV-positive, and had no GVHD. Some T cells may be the graft donor's. CDR3s leave out the opening cysteine and the closing phenylalanine or tryptophan. Size is omitted from some rows. Given values are once, few, many or a class for expanded clones.

>TRBV19|large|TRBJ2-7
ASSIGTGGGNEQY
>TRBV6-2/TRBV6-3|medium-sized|TRBJ1-4
ATRQGQATNEKLF
>TRBV7-2|medium-sized|TRBJ2-3
ASSLNSWSSTDTQY
>TRBV7-6|medium-sized|TRBJ1-6
ASSLAFRGEESPLH
>TRBV5-1|medium-sized|TRBJ1-2
ASSLYSNYGYT
>TRBV5-5|medium-sized|TRBJ2-3
ASSSSGSSTDTQY
>TRBV12-5|medium-sized|TRBJ2-1
ASGPASGGVNEQF
>TRBV28|medium-sized|TRBJ2-2
ASGEDRGYTGELF
>TRBV2|medium-sized|TRBJ1-5
ASSEIPVGNQPQH
>TRBV30|medium-sized|TRBJ1-2
AWRPFTAPYGYT
>TRBV9|many|TRBJ2-2
ASSVGLAGVSNTGELF
>TRBV7-9|medium-sized|TRBJ1-2
ASSLATGPSGYT
>TRBV6-1|medium-sized|TRBJ1-3
ASSESIGTRLGNTIY
>TRBV18|medium-sized|TRBJ2-2
ASSPPNRAETGELF
>TRBV2|medium-sized|TRBJ1-1
ASSGVPFDTEAF
>TRBV4-1|medium-sized|TRBJ2-2
ASTPAGQGAGELF
>TRBV7-2|medium-sized|TRBJ2-7
ASSSASGGYEQY
>TRBV4-1|large|TRBJ1-4
ASSQGDRGNEKLF
>TRBV14|medium-sized|TRBJ2-1
ASSQVQREYNEQF
>TRBV5-1|medium-sized|TRBJ1-3
ASSLNGQISGNTIY
>TRBV7-3|many|TRBJ2-3
ASSPSGSGGDTQY
>TRBV6-1|medium-sized|TRBJ2-7
ASSTQKGYEQY
>TRBV7-8|medium-sized|TRBJ1-1
ASSLEIILGGTEAF
>TRBV28|medium-sized|TRBJ1-2
ASRSAGPNPRQGANYGYT
>TRBV19|medium-sized|TRBJ2-7
ASSIQGAFDEQY
>TRBV5-6|medium-sized|TRBJ1-5
ASSLGGTGYQPQH
>TRBV7-9|medium-sized|TRBJ2-7
ASSGILAAGGEQY
>TRBV7-8|medium-sized|TRBJ2-7
ASSSNRLAGDYEQY
>TRBV29-1|many|TRBJ2-1
SVEGLSSYNEQF
>TRBV30|-|TRBJ2-5
AWSVMSETQY
>TRBV18|medium-sized|TRBJ2-1
ASSRNTGTSSNEQF
>TRBV5-1|medium-sized|TRBJ1-5
ASSLVGGSNQPQH